This T cell receptor (beta chain) was sequenced in a study of response to subunit inactivated influenza vaccine. V was cut by 3 bases and J by 8 bases, with 15 bases left in between. Germline CDR1 is SGHNT and CDR2 is YYREEE (reference sequence). The CDR3 contains 14 residues. MiXCR, run by TCRdb on the RT-PCR reads, gives a single entry per CDR3 protein. The data hold more than 150,000 distinct CDR3 sequences, with around a tenth observed a single time. Study results and limitations: The authors offered the suggestion that each seasonal influenza vaccination recruits few new T cells.

Comments on this clonotype: Its target is not known.

The receptor comes from a man aged 45-65 years who received an inactivated influenza vaccine. V gene TRBV5-4 combines with J gene TRBJ2-1, with D maybe TRBD2 (6 bases). The input for sequencing was non-naive T cells sorted from PBMCs, taken on the day of vaccination. CDR3 DNA sequence: TGTGCCAGCAGCTCTCCTAGCGTCGGAGATGAGCAGTTCTTC. Translated, it gives CASSSPSVGDEQFF.